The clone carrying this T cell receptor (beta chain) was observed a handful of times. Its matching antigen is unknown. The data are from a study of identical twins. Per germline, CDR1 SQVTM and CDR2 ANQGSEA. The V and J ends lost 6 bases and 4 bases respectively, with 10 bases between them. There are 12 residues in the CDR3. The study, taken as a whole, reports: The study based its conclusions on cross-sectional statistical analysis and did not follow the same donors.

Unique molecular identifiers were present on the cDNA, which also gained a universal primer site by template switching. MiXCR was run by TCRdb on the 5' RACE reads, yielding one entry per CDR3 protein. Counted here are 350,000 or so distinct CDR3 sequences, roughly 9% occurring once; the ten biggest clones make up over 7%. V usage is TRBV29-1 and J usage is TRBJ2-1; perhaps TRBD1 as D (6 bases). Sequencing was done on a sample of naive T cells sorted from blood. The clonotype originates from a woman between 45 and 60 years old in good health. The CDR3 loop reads CSVGQIYNEQFF. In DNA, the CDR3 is TGCAGCGTCGGACAGATTTACAATGAGCAGTTCTTC.